Listed below are T cell receptor beta chains from one sample, sequenced in a study. TCRdb called the RT-PCR reads again in MiXCR, with one record for every CDR3 protein. This table has hundreds of thousands of distinct CDR3 sequences, approximately 15% appearing once. Sequencing input: memory CD4+ T cells from blood. These receptors were obtained from a female donor in good health, serving as a healthy control. CDR3s include the opening cysteine and the closing phenylalanine or tryptophan. Each record gives: J gene, D gene, V gene, clone size, CDR3 DNA, CDR3 protein. The D gene is left open where the match is weak. Expanded clones are given a class, and other clones once, few, many or no size at all.

J gene: TRBJ1-1; D gene: NA; V gene: TRBV6-4; clone size: many; CDR3 DNA: TGTGCCAGCAGTGACTCGATTTTGGGGGAAGCTTTCTTT; CDR3 protein: CASSDSILGEAFF
J gene: TRBJ2-3; D gene: TRBD2; V gene: TRBV20-1; clone size: NA; CDR3 DNA: TGCAGTGCTAGAAAACTAGCGCAAGCTAGCACAGATACGCAGTATTTT; CDR3 protein: CSARKLAQASTDTQYF
J gene: TRBJ1-2; D gene: NA; V gene: TRBV4-3; clone size: few; CDR3 DNA: TGCGCCAGCAGCCAAGATGTGGTGGGGGGGGCTGGCTACACCTTC; CDR3 protein: CASSQDVVGGAGYTF
J gene: TRBJ2-1; D gene: TRBD2; V gene: TRBV20-1; clone size: NA; CDR3 DNA: TGCAGTGGAAAACTAGCGGGGTACTACAATGAGCAGTTCTTC; CDR3 protein: CSGKLAGYYNEQFF
J gene: TRBJ2-3; D gene: NA; V gene: TRBV7-3; clone size: NA; CDR3 DNA: TGTGCCAGCAGCGAAGGGACATGGGATACAGATACGCAGTATTTT; CDR3 protein: CASSEGTWDTDTQYF
J gene: TRBJ1-1; D gene: TRBD1; V gene: TRBV6-1; clone size: many; CDR3 DNA: TGTGCCAGCAGAGACGCAGGGGGCATTAGAGCTTTCTTT; CDR3 protein: CASRDAGGIRAFF
J gene: TRBJ2-3; D gene: TRBD1; V gene: TRBV24-1; clone size: NA; CDR3 DNA: TGTGCCACCAGTCCCGCCGGGACAGGGAGAGATACGCAGTATTTT; CDR3 protein: CATSPAGTGRDTQYF
J gene: TRBJ2-7; D gene: NA; V gene: TRBV5-1; clone size: few; CDR3 DNA: TGCGCCAGCAGCTTGGATCCCCTAGGCAGTTCCTACGAGCAGTACTTC; CDR3 protein: CASSLDPLGSSYEQYF
J gene: TRBJ2-7; D gene: NA; V gene: TRBV20-1; clone size: few; CDR3 DNA: TGCAGTGCTAGGGGACCTCTGGGAGCCTACGAGCAGTACTTC; CDR3 protein: CSARGPLGAYEQYF
J gene: TRBJ2-7; D gene: TRBD2; V gene: TRBV20-1; clone size: NA; CDR3 DNA: TGCAGTGCTGTCCGGGGGACTACCTACGAGCAGTACTTC; CDR3 protein: CSAVRGTTYEQYF
J gene: TRBJ1-5; D gene: NA; V gene: TRBV6-5; clone size: many; CDR3 DNA: TGTGCCAGCGCTCGGGCGGCGGGACAGCCCCAGCATTTT; CDR3 protein: CASARAAGQPQHF
J gene: TRBJ1-6; D gene: TRBD1; V gene: TRBV6-1; clone size: many; CDR3 DNA: TGTGCCAGCAGTGAAGAGGGGGCCCGGTATAATTCACCCCTCCACTTT; CDR3 protein: CASSEEGARYNSPLHF
J gene: TRBJ2-1; D gene: TRBD2; V gene: TRBV2; clone size: few; CDR3 DNA: TGTGCCAGCAGTGGGGCTAGCGGGAGTGGTAATGAGCAGTTCTTC; CDR3 protein: CASSGASGSGNEQFF
J gene: TRBJ2-7; D gene: TRBD2; V gene: TRBV5-1; clone size: few; CDR3 DNA: TGCGCCAGCAGCTTAGGACAGGGCGGACTAGCGGGACGTTCCTACGAGCAGTACTTC; CDR3 protein: CASSLGQGGLAGRSYEQYF
J gene: TRBJ1-2; D gene: TRBD1; V gene: TRBV20-1; clone size: NA; CDR3 DNA: TGCAGTGCTAGACCCTCCGGGACAGGGAAATTTAGCCATGGCTACACCTTC; CDR3 protein: CSARPSGTGKFSHGYTF
J gene: TRBJ2-7; D gene: TRBD2; V gene: TRBV7-9; clone size: NA; CDR3 DNA: TGTGCCAGCAGCTCCGGACTAGCGGGAGGGCAGTACTTC; CDR3 protein: CASSSGLAGGQYF
J gene: TRBJ2-5; D gene: NA; V gene: TRBV4-2; clone size: many; CDR3 DNA: TGTGCCAGCAGCCAAGATCCGGGGCAAGAGACCCAGTACTTC; CDR3 protein: CASSQDPGQETQYF
J gene: TRBJ2-5; D gene: TRBD2; V gene: TRBV6-5; clone size: NA; CDR3 DNA: TGTGCCAGCAGTTACACGACTAGCGGGGGACAAGAGACCCAGTACTTC; CDR3 protein: CASSYTTSGGQETQYF
J gene: TRBJ2-3; D gene: NA; V gene: TRBV7-2; clone size: many; CDR3 DNA: TGTGCCAGCAGCTTACGTCGACGCAGGGGCGGGGATTTT; CDR3 protein: CASSLRRRRGGDF
J gene: TRBJ1-1; D gene: TRBD1; V gene: TRBV10-3; clone size: many; CDR3 DNA: TGTGCCATCAGGGGGGACAGGGCGGGTAACACTGAAGCTTTCTTT; CDR3 protein: CAIRGDRAGNTEAFF
J gene: TRBJ1-2; D gene: TRBD1; V gene: TRBV3-1; clone size: NA; CDR3 DNA: TGTGCCAGCAGCCAGCCAGGGGGCGAAGTCTACACCTTC; CDR3 protein: CASSQPGGEVYTF
J gene: TRBJ1-2; D gene: NA; V gene: TRBV6-1; clone size: NA; CDR3 DNA: TGTGCCAGCAGGATGACCGGCGGGGGGCATGGGAGCTACACCTTC; CDR3 protein: CASRMTGGGHGSYTF
J gene: TRBJ2-7; D gene: NA; V gene: TRBV28; clone size: NA; CDR3 DNA: TGTGCCAGCAGCCCGGAGAGAGAACCCTACGAGCAGTACTTC; CDR3 protein: CASSPEREPYEQYF
J gene: TRBJ2-1; D gene: TRBD2; V gene: TRBV7-9; clone size: many; CDR3 DNA: TGTGCCAGCAGCCTGAGCGGGAGGGCTTCTGTTGAGCAGTTCTTC; CDR3 protein: CASSLSGRASVEQFF
J gene: TRBJ1-3; D gene: NA; V gene: TRBV6-5; clone size: many; CDR3 DNA: TGTGCCAGCAGTTACTATTCAGGTTTCTCTGGAAACACCATATATTTT; CDR3 protein: CASSYYSGFSGNTIYF